The 12 T cell receptor beta chains reported below all come from one sample, sequenced in a study of T cells in Graves' hyperthyroidism and ophthalmopathy. RNA transcripts served as the template for amplifying TCR beta CDR3 regions. Primed by the HTBI set, a first-round RT-PCR was run on the TCR CDR3. TCRdb reanalysed the multiplex PCR reads using MiXCR and keeps one entry per CDR3 protein. This table has more than 550,000 distinct CDR3 sequences, 45% appearing once. Sequences were obtained from peripheral blood or thyroid tissue (not recorded which). The receptors come from an adult man with Graves' disease, either hyperthyroidism or ophthalmopathy (not recorded which).

The chain combines TRBV6-5 with TRBJ1-6; no definite D call. V gave up 0 bases and J gave up 16 bases, with 10 bases separating them. CDR1 and CDR2 (germline): MNHEY, SVGAGI. This CDR3 contains 12 residues. Written as DNA, the CDR3 is TGTGCCAGCAGTTACTCAGGAGACCAGCTCCACTTT. Translated: CASSYSGDQLHF.

This clonotype showed up many times. This rearrangement joins TRBV7-9 to TRBJ1-1; D unresolved. Trimming left V 1 base short and J 4 bases short, with 4 bases between. CDR1 SEHNR and CDR2 FQNEAQ come from the germline V gene (reference sequence). The CDR3 contains 12 residues. CDR3 sequence reads: CASSLVPTEAFF. The CDR3, as DNA: TGTGCCAGCAGCTTAGTTCCCACTGAAGCTTTCTTT.

The chain employs TRBV19 and TRBJ2-7, with 11 bases fitting TRBD1. The CDR3 is 16 residues long. The germline gives CDR1 LNHDA, CDR2 SQIVND (reference sequence). With 5 bases clipped from V and 4 bases from J, the junction kept 10 bases outside the gene matches. CDR3 sequence reads: CASSPQGTGGRYEQYF. The CDR3 DNA is TGTGCCAGTAGTCCTCAGGGGACAGGGGGAAGGTACGAGCAGTACTTC.

The chain carries TRBV2 and TRBJ2-7; 9 bases line up with TRBD1. Germline V gene data show CDR1 as SNHLY and CDR2 as FYNNEI. J was trimmed by 4 bases and V by 7 bases; bases with no gene match: 11. The CDR3 length is 15 residues. CDR3 in amino acids: CASNRLTGGPYEQYF. The DNA of the CDR3 is TGTGCCAGCAACCGACTTACAGGGGGCCCTTACGAGCAGTACTTC. The full variable domain, with the rest looked up from reference TRBV2 and TRBJ2-7, is EPEVTQTPSHQVTQMGQEVILRCVPISNHLYFYWYRQILGQKVEFLVSFYNNEISEKSEIFDDQFSVERPDGSNFTLKIRSTKLEDSAMYFCASNRLTGGPYEQYFGPGTRLTVT.

This chain connects TRBV7-9 to TRBJ2-5; 14 bases fit TRBD2. The CDR3 is 20 residues long. The germline gives CDR1 SEHNR, CDR2 FQNEAQ (reference sequence). Trimming removed 5 bases from V and 4 bases from J; junction bases left unmatched: 18. CDR3 DNA sequence: TGTGCCAGCAGCCAAGATCGGGGACTAGCGGGAGTACGGGGCATAGAGACCCAGTACTTC. Encoded protein: CASSQDRGLAGVRGIETQYF.

This clonotype has a count of ten or more. The chain employs TRBV7-8 and TRBJ2-7; the D gene could be TRBD1 or TRBD2 (5 bases each). The CDR3 length is 14 residues. V lost 4 bases and J 0 bases, leaving 10 bases between the germline ends. Germline V gives CDR1 SGHVS, CDR2 FQNEAQ. This CDR3 is CASSWDVGSYEQYF. The DNA for the CDR3 is TGTGCCAGCAGCTGGGACGTTGGCTCCTACGAGCAGTACTTC. Together with reference TRBV7-8 and TRBJ2-7, the CDR3 gives the full variable domain: GAGVSQSPRYKVAKRGQDVALRCDPISGHVSLFWYQQALGQGPEFLTYFQNEAQLDKSGLPSDRFFAERPEGSVSTLKIQRTQQEDSAVYLCASSWDVGSYEQYFGPGTRLTVT.

The rearrangement links TRBV2 to TRBJ1-5; TRBD1 agrees at 9 bases. With 4 bases clipped from V and 5 bases from J, the junction kept 9 bases outside the gene matches. Germline assignment: CDR1 SNHLY and CDR2 FYNNEI. The CDR3 consists of 16 residues. CDR3 sequence (DNA): TGTGCCAGCAGTGCTAGTCGGGGACAGGGCGATCAGCCCCAGCATTTT. Protein sequence: CASSASRGQGDQPQHF.

This rearrangement joins TRBV7-9 to TRBJ1-5, with D hard to call. Germline loops: CDR1 SEHNR, CDR2 FQNEAQ (reference sequence). With 5 bases removed from V and 11 bases from J, the gap between germline ends came to 13 bases. The CDR3 consists of 12 residues. The CDR3, as DNA: TGTGCCAGCAGCGGAATCACTGAGACCCAGCATTTT. Its protein product is CASSGITETQHF.

The chain links TRBV5-1 to TRBJ1-4, with D unclear. V lost 3 bases, J lost 5 bases, and 11 bases lay in between. Germline CDR1 reads SGHRS; CDR2 reads YFSETQ. CDR3 length: 14 amino acids. CDR3 nucleotides: TGCGCCAGCAGCTCTGCGGGAGGAAATGAAAAACTGTTTTTT. As protein: CASSSAGGNEKLFF.

The table lists this clonotype with a few counts. The chain has TRBV19 and TRBJ1-2; D is undetermined. The CDR3 is 13 amino acids. CDR1 and CDR2 (germline): LNHDA, SQIVND (reference sequence). The V end lost 7 bases, the J end lost 4 bases, and 13 bases lay between the germline ends. The CDR3 spells CASIMKGSYGYTF. Written as DNA, the CDR3 is TGTGCCAGTATTATGAAAGGGAGCTATGGCTACACCTTC.

This clonotype was counted a few times. The chain joins TRBV6-5 to TRBJ1-6, with 7 bases that match TRBD1. The germline V gene has CDR1 MNHEY and CDR2 SVGAGI. The V segment lost 6 bases and the J segment 5 bases; nucleotides outside the gene matches: 7. The CDR3 spans 15 residues. The DNA of the CDR3 is TGTGCCAGCAGCTTCCAGGGGGGGAATAATTCACCCCTCCACTTT. This codes for CASSFQGGNNSPLHF.

The V call is TRBV9, the J call TRBJ1-5; 10 positions agree with TRBD1. The germline gives CDR1 SGDLS, CDR2 YYNGEE. Losses at the gene ends were 0 bases for V and 6 bases for J; bases not matched to a gene: 9. This CDR3 spans 17 amino acids. CDR3 in DNA: TGTGCCAGCAGCGTAGGCCCGGGACAGGGGTTCGGTCAGCCCCAGCATTTT. Its protein product is CASSVGPGQGFGQPQHF.